This T cell receptor beta chain was sequenced for a study of cytomegalovirus exposure and HLA in healthy donors. As for the study in general: In a later analysis, the roughly 120 validation repertoires were reported to have used the same platform as the 600 to 700 first-cohort repertoires.

The repertoire was sequenced with immunoSEQ multiplex PCR; TCRdb's copy has only in-frame clones and lacks some. The sample records about 130,000 clones, just under 85% being singletons. This CDR3 has 16 residues. V lost 4 bases, J lost 8 bases, and 6 bases stayed unmatched. Germline lookup yields CDR1 SGHRS and CDR2 YFSETQ. The chain employs TRBV5-1 and TRBJ2-1; 16 bases match TRBD2. This TCR derives from a man in his thirties or forties in good health and CMV-seropositive. The specimen was PBMCs. The CDR3, as DNA: TGCGCCAGCAGCCCTGGGACTAGCGGGAGGGGCGATGAGCAGTTCTTC. Translation gives CASSPGTSGRGDEQFF.